This T cell receptor beta chain originates from a study of memory CD4+ T cells and cytomegalovirus serostatus. The germline CDR1 and CDR2 sequences are SQVTM and ANQGSEA. V lost 5 bases, J lost 4 bases, and 11 bases lay in between. The CDR3 runs to 12 residues. Study-level points and caveats: The CMV-associated TCR signature appears largely within the CD4+ memory repertoire. Repertoires predicted CMV serostatus with median bootstrapped AUC of roughly 0.96.

On this clone: What it binds is not known.

Study processing details: Out-of-frame sequences were removed, leaving around 2,000,000 distinct TCRbeta sequences. The data were produced by immunoSEQ multiplex PCR, yet TCRdb's version contains in-frame clones alone and is incomplete. That table supplies the V and J calls and clone size; D and trimming were determined from the DNA. The sample records tens of thousands of clones, about 75% being singletons. Single viable CD3+CD4+CD8-CD45RO+ cells were sorted as the memory CD4+ T cells. Source material: memory CD4+ T cells from blood. The chain is built from TRBV29-1 and TRBJ1-1; a possible D gene is TRBD1 (6 bases). The sequence was collected from an adult in good health and CMV-seropositive. The CDR3 DNA reads TGCAGCGTTATGGACAGACTCACTGAAGCTTTCTTT. Its translation: CSVMDRLTEAFF.